This T cell receptor (beta chain) came from a study of neurological immune-mediated disorders. A 10-nucleotide random UMI tagged transcripts in template-switch 5'RACE cDNA synthesis. From the 5' RACE reads, TCRdb called clonotypes with MiXCR, one entry per CDR3 protein. The profile covers fewer than 35,000 distinct CDR3 sequences, with approximately 16% appearing a single time and less than 5.5% taken by the ten largest. The time point is: technical triplicate 3. For the sorted libraries, 900,000 to 1,000,000 CD4+ or CD8+ T cells were used. General study points: There were no CDR3 amino acid sequences shared by expanded clones across subjects, a result suggesting private repertoires in all groups.

This clonotype was seen many times. Its antigen is unidentified. The clonotype was recovered from a female donor with HTLV-1-associated myelopathy (HAM/TSP). Input material: CD4+ T cells from blood.

This CDR3 is CASSFGRGEDTQYF. Here the CDR3 DNA reads TGCGCCAGCAGCTTCGGCCGGGGGGAGGATACGCAGTATTTT. J is TRBJ2-3 and V is TRBV5-1; 7 positions match TRBD2. Germline V gene sequence: CDR1 SGHRS, CDR2 YFSETQ. This CDR3 is built from 14 residues. Unmatched junction bases numbered 6, after V lost 2 bases and J lost 6 bases.